This T cell receptor beta chain is from a study of blood T cell repertoires in COVID-19. Study as a whole: Material from acute and convalescent COVID-19 was sourced from the United States, Italy and Spain.

The V gene lost 0 bases and the J gene lost 10 bases, with 16 bases spanning the gap. The CDR3 covers 15 residues. From germline, CDR1 is LGHDT and CDR2 YNNKEL (reference sequence). Original methodology: Scientists estimated how many nucleated cells there were by amplifying reference gene primers. Clones were read by immunoSEQ multiplex PCR, and TCRdb kept only the in-frame ones, dropping some. V and J calls and clone size are those listed in that table; D and trimming were worked out from the DNA. Among about 70,000 clones listed, roughly 80% were seen once. Sequencing was done on a sample of peripheral blood. This sequence joins TRBV3-1 (or the pseudogene TRBV3-2) and TRBJ1-5; possibly TRBD1 for D (5 bases). This clonotype was obtained from a woman of 80 years or more with acute or convalescent COVID-19. CDR3 in amino acids: CASSQDGAPGSPQHF. CDR3 nucleotides: TGTGCCAGCAGCCAAGATGGGGCCCCAGGCTCTCCCCAGCATTTT.